This is a list of T cell receptor beta chains from one sample in a study of control samples from healthy donors and cancer patients. Profiling relied on immunoSEQ multiplex PCR, and the TCRdb table lists in-frame clones only, not all of them. Here the sample spans 100,000 to 150,000 clones, roughly 91% being singletons. Sequencing was performed on PBMCs. The receptors originated from a middle-aged man with head and neck cancer. Each CDR3 is given with its conserved first and last residue. The D gene is left open where the match is weak. Size is omitted from some rows. Given values are once, few, many or a class for expanded clones.

V,size,D,J,CDR3,DNA
TRBV21-1,.,.,TRBJ2-1,CASPKITSMGLAGGNEQFF,TGTGCCAGCCCCAAAATAACCTCAATGGGACTAGCGGGGGGAAATGAGCAGTTCTTC
TRBV10-3,.,TRBD1,TRBJ2-1,CAIARTGDYNEQFF,TGTGCCATCGCCCGGACAGGCGACTACAATGAGCAGTTCTTC
TRBV15,.,TRBD2,TRBJ2-1,CATSRDSSGGNEQFF,TGTGCCACCAGCAGAGATTCTAGCGGGGGCAATGAGCAGTTCTTC
TRBV23-1,.,TRBD1,TRBJ1-6,CASSQWMVDRTPSSYNSPLHF,TGCGCCAGCAGTCAATGGATGGTGGACAGGACGCCGAGCTCCTATAATTCACCCCTCCACTTT
TRBV24-1,once,.,TRBJ2-3,CATREKSTDTQYF,TGTGCCACCAGAGAAAAGAGCACAGATACGCAGTATTTT
TRBV7-9,.,.,TRBJ2-7,CASSLGGAAVDF,TGTGCCAGCAGCTTAGGCGGGGCCGCTGTCGACTTC
TRBV9,.,.,TRBJ1-1,CASTANTEAFF,TGTGCCAGCACGGCAAACACTGAAGCTTTCTTT
TRBV27,.,.,TRBJ1-3,CASSLSLGQGGSGNTIYF,TGTGCCAGCAGTTTGTCCTTAGGGCAGGGAGGTTCTGGAAACACCATATATTTT
TRBV5-1,once,.,TRBJ1-1,CASSRGRNTEAFF,TGCGCCAGCAGCAGGGGAAGGAACACTGAAGCTTTCTTT
TRBV27,once,TRBD2,TRBJ2-2,CASSFLSPGRMRGELFF,TGTGCCAGCAGTTTTTTGTCTCCCGGGAGGATGCGCGGGGAGCTGTTTTTT
TRBV5-1,once,.,TRBJ2-1,CASSLVAEREQFF,TGCGCCAGCAGCTTGGTAGCGGAGAGAGAGCAGTTCTTC
TRBV25-1,.,.,TRBJ1-2,CASRPPGSNYGYTF,TGTGCCAGCAGGCCCCCGGGATCTAACTATGGCTACACCTTC
TRBV5-1,.,TRBD1,TRBJ2-3,CASNDRGLTDTQYF,TGCGCCAGCAACGACAGGGGGCTTACAGATACGCAGTATTTT
TRBV11-3,.,.,TRBJ1-4,CASSLPVEREGTNEKLFF,TGTGCCAGCAGCTTGCCCGTGGAAAGGGAAGGTACTAATGAAAAACTGTTTTTT
TRBV7-8,.,.,TRBJ2-3,CASSLIADDSTDTQYF,TGTGCCAGCAGCTTAATAGCGGATGATAGCACAGATACGCAGTATTTT
TRBV12-5,.,TRBD2,TRBJ2-1,CASGLLGVRPSGRGREEQFF,TGTGCTAGTGGTTTGCTGGGGGTTAGGCCTAGCGGGAGGGGCCGAGAGGAGCAGTTCTTC
TRBV9,.,TRBD2,TRBJ2-7,CASSPWGGAYEQYF,TGTGCCAGCAGCCCCTGGGGGGGAGCCTACGAGCAGTACTTC
TRBV6-1,.,TRBD2,TRBJ2-3,CASSVIAGGPMSSTDTQYF,TGTGCCAGCAGTGTGATAGCGGGGGGCCCTATGAGTAGCACAGATACGCAGTATTTT
TRBV10-3,.,TRBD2,TRBJ2-6,CAISRLAGGSGANVLTF,TGTGCCATCAGTAGACTAGCGGGAGGTTCTGGGGCCAACGTCCTGACTTTC
TRBV18,.,.,TRBJ1-1,CASSWDRVPNTEAFF,TGTGCCAGCTCCTGGGACCGCGTGCCGAACACTGAAGCTTTCTTT
TRBV7-9,.,.,TRBJ1-1,CASSLMGAGPEAFF,TGTGCCAGCAGCTTAATGGGGGCAGGACCTGAAGCTTTCTTT
TRBV5-1,.,TRBD1,TRBJ1-1,CASSARQGGRLDTEAFF,TGCGCCAGCAGCGCCCGACAGGGGGGGAGGTTGGACACTGAAGCTTTCTTT
TRBV19,.,TRBD1,TRBJ2-2,CASSDSGTAMNTGELFF,TGTGCCAGTAGTGATTCCGGGACAGCCATGAACACCGGGGAGCTGTTTTTT
TRBV19,.,TRBD1,TRBJ1-3,CASGTAFGNTIYF,TGTGCCAGCGGGACAGCTTTTGGAAACACCATATATTTT
TRBV11-3,.,TRBD2,TRBJ2-3,CASSQGLAGVGTDTQYF,TGTGCCAGCAGCCAAGGGCTAGCGGGAGTGGGCACAGATACGCAGTATTTT
TRBV10-3,.,.,TRBJ2-7,CAISGTGQPIYEQYF,TGTGCCATCAGTGGTACCGGACAGCCAATTTACGAGCAGTACTTC
TRBV7-2,.,.,TRBJ2-7,CASSLGFGQTYEQYF,TGTGCCAGCAGCCTAGGTTTTGGACAGACCTACGAGCAGTACTTC
TRBV6-5,.,.,TRBJ2-1,CASSYLDEQFF,TGTGCCAGCAGTTACCTCGATGAGCAGTTCTTC
TRBV7-2,.,.,TRBJ2-1,CASSLVLGSSYNEQFF,TGTGCCAGCAGCTTAGTATTGGGAAGCTCCTACAATGAGCAGTTCTTC
TRBV5-5,.,TRBD1,TRBJ1-1,CASSSGQDKGNTEAFF,TGTGCCAGCAGCTCGGGACAGGACAAAGGAAACACTGAAGCTTTCTTT
TRBV6-5,.,TRBD1,TRBJ2-1,CASDRDREFYEQFF,TGTGCCAGCGACCGGGACAGGGAATTCTATGAGCAGTTCTTC
TRBV5-1,.,TRBD1,TRBJ1-1,CASSSGQGAKGTEAFF,TGCGCCAGCAGCTCTGGACAGGGGGCTAAGGGCACTGAAGCTTTCTTT
TRBV24-1,.,TRBD1,TRBJ1-3,CATSDLWTGSGNTIYF,TGTGCCACCAGTGATTTATGGACAGGATCTGGAAACACCATATATTTT